The source of this T cell receptor (beta chain) is a study of CD8 T cells in ankylosing spondylitis. Quantitative barcoded 5'-RACE was used to prepare TCR beta libraries. TCRdb re-analysed the 5' RACE reads in MiXCR, keeping a single row per CDR3 protein. This table holds 220,000 or so distinct CDR3 sequences, roughly a tenth found once. Broader study findings: Matched synovial fluid from ankylosing spondylitis patients was reported to be enriched for disease-linked clones. Under 10 highly homologous variants formed a TCR beta motif that appeared characteristic of ankylosing spondylitis blood.

The CDR3 is 14 residues long. Trimming removed 2 bases from V and 8 bases from J, with 13 bases in between. Germline V gene lookup returns CDR1 SGHRS and CDR2 YFSETQ. This clonotype was detected ten times or more. Antigen: not known. Sequenced input: blood, either unsorted or a sorted T cell fraction (not recorded which). The sequence was collected from a male donor with ankylosing spondylitis or in good health (not recorded which). V is TRBV5-1 and J is TRBJ1-4; D unclear. CDR3: CASSFGSHGEKLFF. The CDR3 bases are TGCGCCAGCAGCTTCGGAAGCCATGGGGAAAAACTGTTTTTT.